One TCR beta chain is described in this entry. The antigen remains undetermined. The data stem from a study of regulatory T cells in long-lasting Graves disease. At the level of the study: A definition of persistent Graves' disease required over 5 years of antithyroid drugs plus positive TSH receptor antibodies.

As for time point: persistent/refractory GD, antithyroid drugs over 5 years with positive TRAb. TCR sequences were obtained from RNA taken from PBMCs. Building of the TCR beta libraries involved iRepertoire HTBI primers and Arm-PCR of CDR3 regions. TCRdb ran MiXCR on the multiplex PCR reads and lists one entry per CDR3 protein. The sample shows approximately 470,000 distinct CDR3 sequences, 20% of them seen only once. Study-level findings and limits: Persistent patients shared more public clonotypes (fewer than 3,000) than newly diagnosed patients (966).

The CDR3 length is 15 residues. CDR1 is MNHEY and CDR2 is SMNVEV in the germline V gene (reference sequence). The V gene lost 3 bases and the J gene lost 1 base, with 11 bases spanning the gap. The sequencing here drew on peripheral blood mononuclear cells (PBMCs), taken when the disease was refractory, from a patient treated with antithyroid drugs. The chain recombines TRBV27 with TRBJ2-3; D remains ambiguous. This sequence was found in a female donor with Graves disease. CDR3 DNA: TGTGCCAGCAGTTTTCGAGTCCCCGGCACAGATACGCAGTATTTT. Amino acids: CASSFRVPGTDTQYF.